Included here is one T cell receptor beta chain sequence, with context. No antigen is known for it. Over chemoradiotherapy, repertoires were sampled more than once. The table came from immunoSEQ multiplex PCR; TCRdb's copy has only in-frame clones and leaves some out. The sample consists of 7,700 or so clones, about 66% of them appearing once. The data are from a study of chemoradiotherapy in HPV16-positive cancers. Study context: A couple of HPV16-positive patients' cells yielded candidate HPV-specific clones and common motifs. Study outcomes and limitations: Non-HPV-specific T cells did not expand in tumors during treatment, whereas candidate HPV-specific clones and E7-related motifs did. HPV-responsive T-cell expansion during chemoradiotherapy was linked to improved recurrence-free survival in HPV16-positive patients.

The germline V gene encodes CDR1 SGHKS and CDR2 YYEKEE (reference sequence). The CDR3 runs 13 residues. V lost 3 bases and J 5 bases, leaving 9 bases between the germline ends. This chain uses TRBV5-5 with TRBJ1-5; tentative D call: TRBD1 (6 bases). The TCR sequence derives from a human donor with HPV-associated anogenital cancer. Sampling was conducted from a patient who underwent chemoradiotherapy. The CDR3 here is CASSWRGDQPQHF. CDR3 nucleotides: TGTGCCAGCAGCTGGAGGGGGGATCAGCCCCAGCATTTT.